These 32 T cell receptor beta chains were all obtained from the same sample, sequenced in a study of spatial heterogeneity in lung cancer. Notes on the study in general: One measure, the expanded intratumoral alpha and beta TCR count, tracked tumor mutation counts.

Time point indicated: sample taken at primary tumor resection. TCRdb ran MiXCR on the 5' RACE reads and lists one entry per CDR3 protein. The profile shows roughly 7,700 distinct CDR3 sequences, roughly an eighth of them singletons. These TCRs' antigens remain unknown. Sequencing used lung tumor tissue, obtained at surgery. The source of these receptors is a male donor with early-stage non-small cell lung cancer.

This clonotype has ten or more counts. This beta chain is a stray read from a library made for alpha chains; its abundance is not meaningful. The chain combines TRBV18 with TRBJ1-5, with D hard to call. This CDR3 is built from 15 residues. V lost 3 bases and J 6 bases, leaving 15 bases between the germline ends. Per the germline V gene, CDR1 is KGHSH and CDR2 is LQKENI. The CDR3 loop is CASSPIADVFQPQHF. The CDR3 bases are TGTGCCAGCTCACCGATCGCGGATGTATTTCAGCCCCAGCATTTT.

In its sample, this clonotype was seen many times. An end of the junction does not agree with germline; a read error may underlie this. This beta chain appears as a stray read in a library generated for alpha chains; its size is not informative. This sequence joins TRBV20-1 and TRBJ2-7, with 9 positions matching TRBD2. CDR1 is DFQATT, CDR2 SNEGSKA, per germline (reference sequence). The CDR3 spans 14 residues. The CDR3, as DNA: TGCAGTGCTGGAGACGAGCGGGGGGTCGGGAAGCAGTACTTC. This gives the protein CSAGDERGVGKQYF.

This clonotype was detected ten times or more. This beta chain is a stray sequence in a library constructed for alpha chains; its clone size is not meaningful. V and J are TRBV19 and TRBJ1-5; tentatively, D is TRBD1 (6 bases). The CDR3 is made up of 14 amino acids. Per the germline V gene, CDR1 is LNHDA and CDR2 is SQIVND (reference sequence). V was shortened by 5 bases and J by 1 base, with 9 bases between the two germline ends. CDR3 DNA: TGTGCCAGTAGTCCCGGGACAAGCAATCAGCCCCAGCATTTT. Encoded protein: CASSPGTSNQPQHF.

Concerning this clonotype itself: A library made for alpha chains picked up this beta chain off target, so its size means little. This chain joins TRBV10-1 and TRBJ2-3, with a tentative D call TRBD2 (7 bases). The CDR3 loop spans 16 amino acids. Germline-derived CDR1 and CDR2 are WNHNN and SYGVQD (reference sequence). Trimming shortened V by 5 bases and J by 5 bases, and 20 bases separated the two germline ends. This chain's CDR3 is CASSHSAGAPGDTQYF. Written as DNA, the CDR3 is TGCGCCAGCAGTCATTCCGCGGGGGCCCCCGGAGATACGCAGTATTTT.

The table lists this clonotype with many counts. This beta chain is off target for a library built for alpha chains, so its abundance means little. This chain connects TRBV27 to TRBJ2-3, with D perhaps TRBD1 (5 bases). There are 12 residues in the CDR3. Trimming took off 7 bases at V and 4 bases at J, with 9 bases between the two ends. Per germline, CDR1 MNHEY and CDR2 SMNVEV (reference sequence). CDR3 protein: CASKQGPDTQYF. CDR3 bases: TGTGCCAGCAAGCAGGGTCCAGATACGCAGTATTTT.

This clonotype was seen ten or more times. The library was prepared for alpha chains; this beta chain is a stray read, so its frequency means little. This chain connects TRBV29-1 to TRBJ2-6; 7 bases align to TRBD2. The trim removed 6 bases at V and 2 bases at J, leaving 7 bases unmatched. The length of the CDR3 is 15 residues. Germline CDR1 is SQVTM and CDR2 is ANQGSEA. CDR3 DNA: TGCAGCGTGGGAGGACGGGGGGCTGGGGCCAACGTCCTGACTTTC. It is translated as CSVGGRGAGANVLTF.

The table lists this clonotype with many counts. The library was built for alpha chains, so this beta chain is an off-target read and its size means little. V gene TRBV29-1 combines with J gene TRBJ2-7; TRBD1 aligns across 9 bases. Germline values: CDR1 SQVTM, CDR2 ANQGSEA. This CDR3 region has 11 residues. J gave up 5 bases and V 6 bases, and 2 bases lay outside the gene matches. The CDR3 DNA reads TGCAGCGTGACAGGGGGGGACGAGCAGTACTTC. This sequence encodes CSVTGGDEQYF.

Concerning this clonotype itself: This beta chain represents an off-target read in a library built for alpha chains; its size is of limited meaning. The gene calls are TRBV5-4 and TRBJ2-1, with 12 bases fitting TRBD2. With V trimmed by 4 bases and J by 9 bases, 8 bases remained unmatched. The CDR3 extends over 15 amino acids. CDR1 is SGHNT and CDR2 is YYREEE in the germline V gene (reference sequence). The CDR3, as DNA: TGTGCCAGCAGCCAACGACTAGCGGGAGATGGTGAGCAGTTCTTC. Translated, it gives CASSQRLAGDGEQFF. The entire variable domain, with the rest obtained from reference TRBV5-4 and TRBJ2-1, is as follows: ETGVTQSPTHLIKTRGQQVTLRCSSQSGHNTVSWYQQALGQGPQFIFQYYREEENGRGNFPPRFSGLQFPNYSSELNVNALELDDSALYLCASSQRLAGDGEQFFGPGTRLTVL.

This clonotype was recorded at least ten times. This beta chain is a stray sequence in a library constructed for alpha chains; its clone size is not meaningful. The chain links TRBV29-1 to TRBJ2-6, with D possibly called TRBD1 or TRBD2 (5 bases each). This CDR3 is built from 17 residues. Trimming took 6 bases from V and 9 from J, leaving 27 bases between them. Germline loops: CDR1 SQVTM, CDR2 ANQGSEA. This CDR3 reads CSVGDLNGGHGFNVLTF. In DNA, the CDR3 is TGCAGCGTCGGGGACCTGAATGGAGGACACGGATTCAACGTCCTGACTTTC.

This clonotype appeared many times. This beta chain turned up in a library designed for alpha chains; as an off-target read, its abundance says little. The rearrangement joins TRBV11-2 to TRBJ2-7; D is perhaps TRBD2 (5 bases). Germline loops: CDR1 SGHAT, CDR2 FQNNGV. The V end lost 1 base, the J end lost 2 bases, and 12 bases lay between the germline ends. The CDR3 runs to 15 residues. The CDR3 protein is CASSLASSRTYEQYF. The DNA of the CDR3 is TGTGCCAGCAGCTTAGCTAGCTCAAGAACCTACGAGCAGTACTTC.

This clonotype has ten or more counts. Because the library targeted alpha chains, this beta chain is an off-target read whose size means little. This chain connects TRBV9 to TRBJ2-5; 12 bases match TRBD2. The CDR3 contains 17 residues. Germline V gene sequence: CDR1 SGDLS, CDR2 YYNGEE. The V segment lost 3 bases and the J segment 4 bases; nucleotides outside the gene matches: 10. The chain's CDR3 is CASSERASGRARETQYF. The CDR3 nucleotides are TGTGCCAGCAGCGAGAGGGCTAGCGGGAGGGCCAGAGAGACCCAGTACTTC.

At least ten counts were recorded for this clonotype. In a library made to pick up alpha chains, this beta chain is a stray read with a size that means little. This sequence joins TRBV15 and TRBJ2-7; 8 positions agree with TRBD1. The CDR3 contains 12 residues. Losses at the gene ends were 6 bases for V and 5 bases for J; bases not matched to a gene: 3. Germline CDR1 and CDR2: LNHNV and YYDKDF (reference sequence). The CDR3 reads CATRTGADEQYF. In DNA form, the CDR3 reads TGTGCCACCAGGACAGGGGCAGACGAGCAGTACTTC. Full variable domain (missing parts from reference TRBV15 and TRBJ2-7): DAMVIQNPRYQVTQFGKPVTLSCSQTLNHNVMYWYQQKSSQAPKLLFHYYDKDFNNEADTPDNFQSRRPNTSFCFLDIRSPGLGDTAMYLCATRTGADEQYFGPGTRLTVT.

This clonotype was detected ten times or more. The library was prepared for alpha chains; this beta chain is a stray read, so its frequency means little. This rearrangement joins TRBV5-1 to TRBJ2-1, with D possibly called TRBD1 or TRBD2 (5 bases each). Germline V gene sequence: CDR1 SGHRS, CDR2 YFSETQ. The V end lost 4 bases, the J end lost 8 bases, and 16 bases lay between the germline ends. The length of the CDR3 is 14 residues. CDR3 bases: TGCGCCAGCAGCGCCGGGACCAGTTTAGATGAGCAGTTCTTC. The encoded protein is CASSAGTSLDEQFF.

In its sample, this clonotype was seen many times. This beta chain is an unintended read in a library built for alpha chains; its size means little. The chain uses TRBV5-4 and TRBJ2-3, with D unclear. The length of the CDR3 is 16 residues. Germline V gene data show CDR1 as SGHNT and CDR2 as YYREEE (reference sequence). Trimming took off 5 bases at V and 2 bases at J, with 18 bases between the two ends. The CDR3 coding sequence is TGTGCCAGCAGTCTAGGTGGGTTGGCCAACACAGATACGCAGTATTTT. Its translation is CASSLGGLANTDTQYF.

At least ten counts were recorded for this clonotype. A library prepared for alpha chains yielded this beta chain as an off-target read; its size is of little meaning. The rearrangement links TRBV3-1 to TRBJ2-1; TRBD2 agrees at 8 bases. The CDR3 is made up of 17 amino acids. V gave up 1 base and J gave up 0 bases; unmatched junction bases: 5. Germline V gives CDR1 LGHDT, CDR2 YNNKEL (reference sequence). For the CDR3, the DNA is TGTGCCAGCAGCCAAGTTTCTAGCGGGTACTCCTACAATGAGCAGTTCTTC. It translates to CASSQVSSGYSYNEQFF.

This clonotype ranks as medium-sized. This beta chain is a stray sequence in a library constructed for alpha chains; its clone size is not meaningful. The chain has TRBV3-1 and TRBJ2-5; no definite D call. CDR3 size: 12 residues. Trimming took off 0 bases at V and 5 bases at J, with 4 bases between the two ends. Germline V gives CDR1 LGHDT, CDR2 YNNKEL (reference sequence). CDR3 bases: TGTGCCAGCAGCCAAGATGTGGAGACCCAGTACTTC. Amino acids: CASSQDVETQYF.

Comment on this clonotype: A library made for alpha chains picked up this beta chain off target, so its size means little. The CDR3 protein is CASSPPQGALNTEAFF. The CDR3 coding sequence is TGTGCCAGCAGCCCCCCACAGGGGGCTTTGAACACTGAAGCTTTCTTT. The chain employs TRBV28 and TRBJ1-1; 9 bases are shared with TRBD1. CDR1 is MDHEN, CDR2 SYDVKM, per germline. The CDR3 runs 16 residues. V lost 6 bases, J lost 0 bases, and 8 bases stayed unmatched.

This clonotype is deemed large. Little can be read into the size of this beta chain, an off-target read in a library designed for alpha chains. The chain uses TRBV18 and TRBJ2-5; the D is unclear. This CDR3 spans 12 amino acids. Per the germline V gene, CDR1 is KGHSH and CDR2 is LQKENI. V gave up 5 bases and J gave up 3 bases, with 7 bases separating them. CDR3 residues: CASSNEEETQYF. In DNA, the CDR3 is TGTGCCAGCTCAAACGAGGAAGAGACCCAGTACTTC. Variable domain in full (rest from reference TRBV18 and TRBJ2-5): NAGVMQNPRHLVRRRGQEARLRCSPMKGHSHVYWYRQLPEEGLKFMVYLQKENIIDESGMPKERFSAEFPKEGPSILRIQQVVRGDSAAYFCASSNEEETQYFGPGTRLLVL.

This clonotype rates as medium-sized (0.01 to 0.1%). This beta chain represents an off-target read in a library built for alpha chains; its size is of limited meaning. This sequence joins TRBV6-1 and TRBJ1-6; D is possibly TRBD1 (5 bases). V was shortened by 6 bases and J by 0 bases, with 18 bases between the two germline ends. Germline V gene sequence: CDR1 MNHNS, CDR2 SASEGT. The CDR3 runs 18 residues. The CDR3 protein is CASRFTTVSSSYNSPLHF. For the CDR3, the DNA is TGTGCCAGCAGGTTCACGACAGTGTCGAGCTCCTATAATTCACCCCTCCACTTT.

At least ten counts were recorded for this clonotype. This beta chain is an off-target read within a library intended for alpha chains, so its frequency means little. The V gene is TRBV5-1, the J gene TRBJ2-3, with 9 bases identical to TRBD1. The germline V gene has CDR1 SGHRS and CDR2 YFSETQ. The V and J ends lost 4 bases and 3 bases, in that order; junction bases with no gene match: 0. The length of the CDR3 is 13 residues. The CDR3 nucleotides are TGCGCCAGCAGCGGACAGGGGACAGATACGCAGTATTTT. Its translation: CASSGQGTDTQYF.

There are many counts of this clonotype. This beta chain lies outside the target of a library built for alpha chains; its clone size means little. The rearrangement joins TRBV20-1 to TRBJ1-1, with unresolved D. The CDR3 is 11 amino acids. Germline assignment: CDR1 DFQATT and CDR2 SNEGSKA (reference sequence). CDR3 sequence: CCRIMNTEAFF. As DNA, the CDR3 is TGCTGCAGGATAATGAACACTGAAGCTTTCTTT.

This clonotype was recorded at least ten times. A library made for alpha chains picked up this beta chain off target, so its size means little. V is TRBV5-1 and J is TRBJ2-7; TRBD1 matches 8 bases. There are 13 residues in the CDR3. Trimming at V came to 4 bases and at J to 4 bases, leaving 4 bases not matched to a gene. Germline loops: CDR1 SGHRS, CDR2 YFSETQ. The CDR3 protein is CASSRGQGYEQYF. The CDR3 coding sequence is TGCGCCAGCAGCCGCGGACAGGGTTACGAGCAGTACTTC.

Judged by abundance, this clonotype is medium-sized. This beta chain is an off-target read within a library intended for alpha chains, so its frequency means little. V and J are TRBV19 and TRBJ2-7; D is uncertain. This CDR3 contains 11 residues. CDR1 is LNHDA, CDR2 SQIVND, per germline (reference sequence). CDR3 loop: CLSASYYEQYF. The CDR3 DNA reads TGTCTGAGTGCCAGCTACTACGAGCAGTACTTC.

This clonotype is judged medium-sized (0.01 to 0.1%). This beta chain is an unintended read in a library built for alpha chains; its size means little. The rearrangement joins TRBV29-1 to TRBJ2-1; 7 positions agree with TRBD2. Germline V gene sequence: CDR1 SQVTM, CDR2 ANQGSEA. CDR3 length: 16 amino acids. V lost 3 bases and J lost 7; bases outside the gene matches: 15. CDR3 protein: CSVDGGDTGGENEQFF. The CDR3 DNA sequence: TGCAGCGTTGATGGGGGGGATACCGGCGGTGAGAATGAGCAGTTCTTC.

Turning to this clonotype: This beta chain represents an off-target read in a library built for alpha chains; its size is of limited meaning. V is TRBV12-3 or TRBV12-4 and J is TRBJ2-7; 14 bases agree with TRBD2. The CDR3 is 19 amino acids. The junction had 15 bases not matched to a gene; V was cut back by 3 bases and J by 5 bases. Here the CDR3 reads CASSFLRAGLAGADNEQYF. The CDR3 DNA reads TGTGCCAGCAGTTTCTTGCGGGCGGGACTAGCGGGAGCCGACAACGAGCAGTACTTC.

In its sample, this clonotype ranks as medium-sized (0.01 to 0.1%). Since the library was made to target alpha chains, this beta chain is a stray read and its abundance is not meaningful. V usage is TRBV11-2 and J usage is TRBJ2-1, with D possibly matching TRBD2 (6 bases). This CDR3 comprises 11 residues. The germline gives CDR1 SGHAT, CDR2 FQNNGV. The V and J ends lost 6 bases and 9 bases respectively, with 9 bases between them. For the CDR3, the DNA is TGTGCCAGCAGACTAGCAGCTGAGCAGTTCTTC. Translating gives CASRLAAEQFF.

This clonotype was picked up many times. This beta chain is off target for a library built for alpha chains, so its abundance means little. The genes are TRBV6-6 and TRBJ2-7, with 12 bases identical to TRBD2. Germline CDR1 and CDR2: MNHNY and SVGAGI (reference sequence). The CDR3 has 15 amino acids. The V segment lost 6 bases and the J segment 0 bases; nucleotides outside the gene matches: 3. In nucleotides, the CDR3 is TGTGCCAGCAGCCCGACTAGCGGGAGCTCCTACGAGCAGTACTTC. Translating it yields CASSPTSGSSYEQYF.

There are a few counts of this clonotype. This beta chain represents an off-target read in a library built for alpha chains; its size is of limited meaning. The CDR3 coding sequence is TGTGCCAGCAGCCCAGCGAGCGGGGGCTTCTACAATGAGCAGTTCTTC. This translates into CASSPASGGFYNEQFF. V gene TRBV6-6 combines with J gene TRBJ2-1; 8 bases line up with TRBD2. Trimming at V came to 6 bases and at J to 3 bases, leaving 10 bases not matched to a gene. CDR1 and CDR2 (germline): MNHNY, SVGAGI (reference sequence). This CDR3 comprises 16 residues.

This clonotype qualifies as large. This beta chain is a stray read from a library made for alpha chains; its abundance is not meaningful. In DNA, the CDR3 is TGTGCCAGCAGCCGGGCTTGGACTAGCGAATACAATGAGCAGTTCTTC. Translation gives CASSRAWTSEYNEQFF. The chain employs TRBV5-6 and TRBJ2-1; the match to TRBD2 covers 9 bases. This CDR3 is built from 16 residues. The V gene's germline CDR1 is SGHDT and CDR2 YYEEEE. V was pared by 4 bases and J by 4 bases, with 9 bases of the junction left unmatched.

In its sample, this clonotype was seen many times. Found in a library prepared for alpha chains, this beta chain is an off-target read, and its abundance has little meaning. This chain joins TRBV5-6 and TRBJ1-2, with 8 bases fitting TRBD1. CDR3 length equals 14 residues. Germline CDR1 and CDR2: SGHDT and YYEEEE. The V segment lost 0 bases and the J segment 8 bases; nucleotides outside the gene matches: 6. CDR3 coding DNA: TGTGCCAGCAGCTTGGATCAGGGGGCAGGAGGCTACACCTTC. As protein: CASSLDQGAGGYTF.

About this clonotype: This beta chain turned up in a library designed for alpha chains; as an off-target read, its abundance says little. The chain couples TRBV9 to TRBJ2-1, with 9 bases identical to TRBD1. The germline gives CDR1 SGDLS, CDR2 YYNGEE. The CDR3 runs to 15 residues. V trimming: 0 bases; J trimming: 7 bases; junction bases outside the gene matches: 5. The DNA for the CDR3 is TGTGCCAGCAGCGTAGGGGGACAGGGAGGAAATGAGCAGTTCTTC. It yields the protein CASSVGGQGGNEQFF. Variable domain in full (rest from reference TRBV9 and TRBJ2-1): DSGVTQTPKHLITATGQRVTLRCSPRSGDLSVYWYQQSLDQGLQFLIQYYNGEERAKGNILERFSAQQFPDLHSELNLSSLELGDSALYFCASSVGGQGGNEQFFGPGTRLTVL.

By sample fraction, this clonotype is medium-sized. This beta chain turned up in a library designed for alpha chains; as an off-target read, its abundance says little. The gene calls are TRBV20-1 and TRBJ2-3, with D perhaps matching TRBD2 (6 bases). Germline lookup yields CDR1 DFQATT and CDR2 SNEGSKA (reference sequence). The CDR3 loop spans 17 amino acids. Trimming pared 5 bases from V and 2 bases from J, leaving 23 bases between. The CDR3 region is CSAGGAGQRSFTDTQYF. For the CDR3, the DNA is TGCAGTGCTGGAGGAGCGGGCCAACGATCCTTCACAGATACGCAGTATTTT.